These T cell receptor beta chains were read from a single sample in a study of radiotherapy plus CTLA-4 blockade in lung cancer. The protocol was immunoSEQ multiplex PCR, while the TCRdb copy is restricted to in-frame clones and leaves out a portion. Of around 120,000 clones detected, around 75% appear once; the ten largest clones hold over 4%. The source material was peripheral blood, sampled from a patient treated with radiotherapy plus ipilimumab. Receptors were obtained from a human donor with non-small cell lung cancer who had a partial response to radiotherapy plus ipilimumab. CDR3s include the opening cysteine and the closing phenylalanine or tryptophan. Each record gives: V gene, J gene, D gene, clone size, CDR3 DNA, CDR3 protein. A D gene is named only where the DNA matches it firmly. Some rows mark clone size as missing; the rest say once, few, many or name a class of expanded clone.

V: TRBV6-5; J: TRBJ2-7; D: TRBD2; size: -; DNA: TGTGCCAGCAGCTCTAGCGGCCCCTACGAGCAGTACTTC; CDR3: CASSSSGPYEQYF
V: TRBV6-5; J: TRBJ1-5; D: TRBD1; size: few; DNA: TGTGCCAGCAGTCGACAGGGTAACAATCAGCCCCAGCATTTT; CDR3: CASSRQGNNQPQHF
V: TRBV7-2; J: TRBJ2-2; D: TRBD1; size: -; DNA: TGTGCCAGCAGCTTAGCAGGACAGGGGTTGGTGAAGCTGTTTTTT; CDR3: CASSLAGQGLVKLFF
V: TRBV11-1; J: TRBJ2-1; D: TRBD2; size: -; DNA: TGTGCCAGCAGAAACGCCCGCGGGAGCAATGAGCAGTTCTTC; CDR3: CASRNARGSNEQFF
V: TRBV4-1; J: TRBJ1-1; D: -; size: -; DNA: TGCGCCAGCAGCCAAGATAATTTTAAGGGGGACACTGAAGCTTTCTTT; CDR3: CASSQDNFKGDTEAFF
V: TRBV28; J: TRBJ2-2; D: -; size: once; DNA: TGTGCCAGCAGTTTCCCGGGCACCGGGGAGCTGTTTTTT; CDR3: CASSFPGTGELFF
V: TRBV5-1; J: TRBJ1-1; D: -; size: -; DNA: TGCGCCAGCAGCTTGGATGAGGGGAGGACTGAAGCTTTCTTT; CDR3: CASSLDEGRTEAFF
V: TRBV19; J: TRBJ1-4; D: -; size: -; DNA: TGTGCCAGTAGCCCTAGTACCTACGCAACTAATGAAAAACTGTTTTTT; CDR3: CASSPSTYATNEKLFF
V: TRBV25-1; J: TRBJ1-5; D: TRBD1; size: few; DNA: TGTGCCAGCAGTGGGACAGGCGCCGGGCAGCCCCAGCATTTT; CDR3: CASSGTGAGQPQHF
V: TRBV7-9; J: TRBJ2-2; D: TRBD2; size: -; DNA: TGTGCCAGCAGCTTGGGGGGGGTGAACACCGGGGAGCTGTTTTTT; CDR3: CASSLGGVNTGELFF
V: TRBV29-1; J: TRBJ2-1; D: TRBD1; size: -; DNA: TGCAGCGTGGGGACAGGGGGCTTTGAGCAGTTCTTC; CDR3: CSVGTGGFEQFF
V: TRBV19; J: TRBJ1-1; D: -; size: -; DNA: TGTGCCAGTAGTAGCGGTGGCGAAGCTTTCTTT; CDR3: CASSSGGEAFF
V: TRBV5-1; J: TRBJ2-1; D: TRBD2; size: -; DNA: TGCGCCAGCAGCTTGGGGCTAGCGGGAGGCAATGAGCAGTTCTTC; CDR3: CASSLGLAGGNEQFF
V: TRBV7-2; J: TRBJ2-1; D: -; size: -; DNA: TGTGCCAGCAGCTTAGAGCGGAATCTATACAATGAGCAGTTCTTC; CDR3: CASSLERNLYNEQFF
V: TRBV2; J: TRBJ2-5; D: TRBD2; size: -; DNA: TGTGCCAGCACTTATCGGGAGGGCCTGGAGACCCAGTACTTC; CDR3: CASTYREGLETQYF
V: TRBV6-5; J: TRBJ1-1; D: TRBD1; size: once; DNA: TGTGCCAGCAGTTCTCCCTTGGACAGGGCCGGTACTGAAGCTTTCTTT; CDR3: CASSSPLDRAGTEAFF
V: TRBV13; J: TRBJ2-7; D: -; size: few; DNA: TGTGCCAGCAGCCGCCGGGACAACTACGAGCAGTACTTC; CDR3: CASSRRDNYEQYF
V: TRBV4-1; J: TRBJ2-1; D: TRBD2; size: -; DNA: TGCGCCAGCAGCCTTACGGGGACTAGCGGGTACAATGAGCAGTTCTTC; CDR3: CASSLTGTSGYNEQFF
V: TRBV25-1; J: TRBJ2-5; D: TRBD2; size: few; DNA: TGTGCCAGCAGTGACCCGACTAGCACGGGGGAGACCCAGTACTTC; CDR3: CASSDPTSTGETQYF
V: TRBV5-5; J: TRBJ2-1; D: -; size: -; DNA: TGTGCCAGCAGCTTGGAAGGGCTGGCAGGGCTTGAGCAGTTCTTC; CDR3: CASSLEGLAGLEQFF
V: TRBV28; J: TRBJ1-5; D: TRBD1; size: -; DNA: TGTGCCAGCAGTTCGCGGACAGCGCAAGGGGGCTATCAGCCCCAGCATTTT; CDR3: CASSSRTAQGGYQPQHF
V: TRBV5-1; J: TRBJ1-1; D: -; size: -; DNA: TGCGCCAGCAGCCTAGACGGTAGAGGCACTGAAGCTTTCTTT; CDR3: CASSLDGRGTEAFF
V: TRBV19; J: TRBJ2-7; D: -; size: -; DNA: TGTGCCAGTAGTATAGTAGCAGCCCAGGGCGAGCAGTACTTC; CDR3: CASSIVAAQGEQYF
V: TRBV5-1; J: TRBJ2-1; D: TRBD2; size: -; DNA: TGCGCCAGCAGCTTACGGGCCGGGAGGCTAGAGCAGTTCTTC; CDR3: CASSLRAGRLEQFF
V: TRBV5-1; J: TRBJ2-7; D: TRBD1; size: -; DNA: TGCGCCAGCAGCCCACAGCCGGGACAGAGCTCCTACGAGCAGTACTTC; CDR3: CASSPQPGQSSYEQYF
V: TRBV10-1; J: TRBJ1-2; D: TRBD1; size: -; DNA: TGCGCCAGCAGTCCAGGGGGCGGCTATGGCTACACCTTC; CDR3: CASSPGGGYGYTF
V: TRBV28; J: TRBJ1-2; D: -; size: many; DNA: TGTGCCAGCAGTTTCGGGGTGCGGGGGAATGGCTACACCTTC; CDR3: CASSFGVRGNGYTF
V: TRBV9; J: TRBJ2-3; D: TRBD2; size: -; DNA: TGTGCCAGCAGCGTATCTGCGGGCGGGAGGGCCTCAGATACGCAGTATTTT; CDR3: CASSVSAGGRASDTQYF
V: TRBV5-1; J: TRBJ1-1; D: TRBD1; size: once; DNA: TGCGCCAGCAGGAAGACGGACAGGGGTGAAGCTTTCTTT; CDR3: CASRKTDRGEAFF
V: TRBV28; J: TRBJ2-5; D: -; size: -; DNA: TGTGCCAGCAGTTTTTCTTGGGTGGTCGGAGCCCAGTACTTC; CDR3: CASSFSWVVGAQYF
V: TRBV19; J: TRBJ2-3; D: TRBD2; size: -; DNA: TGTGCCAGTAGTATAGATCGTCTAGCGGGAGCTGCCGGAGATACGCAGTATTTT; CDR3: CASSIDRLAGAAGDTQYF
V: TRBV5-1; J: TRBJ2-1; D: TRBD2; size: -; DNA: TGCGCCAGCGGAGGTGGTGGCGGGAGGGCCGTAGAGCAGTTCTTC; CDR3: CASGGGGGRAVEQFF
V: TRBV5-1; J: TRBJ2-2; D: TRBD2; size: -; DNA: TGCGCCAGCAGCTCACTAGCGGGGACGAACACCGGGGAGCTGTTTTTT; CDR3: CASSSLAGTNTGELFF
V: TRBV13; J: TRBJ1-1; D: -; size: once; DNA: TGTGCCAGCAGCCCGCAGGGTTGGAACACTGAAGCTTTCTTT; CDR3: CASSPQGWNTEAFF
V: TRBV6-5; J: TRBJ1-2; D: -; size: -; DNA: TGTGCCAGCAGGGGACAAGCCTATGGCTACACCTTC; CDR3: CASRGQAYGYTF
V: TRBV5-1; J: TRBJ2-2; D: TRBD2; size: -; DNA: TGCGCCAGCAGCTATGCGGGAGGTAACACCGGGGAGCTGTTTTTT; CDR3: CASSYAGGNTGELFF
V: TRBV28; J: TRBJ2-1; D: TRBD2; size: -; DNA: TGTGCCAGCCAAGAAGCGGGAGGGCCTAACAATGAGCAGTTCTTC; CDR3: CASQEAGGPNNEQFF
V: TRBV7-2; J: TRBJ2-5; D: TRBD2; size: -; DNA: TGTGCCAGCAGCCTGCCACTAGCGGGAGTAATCCCCCAGTACTTC; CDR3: CASSLPLAGVIPQYF
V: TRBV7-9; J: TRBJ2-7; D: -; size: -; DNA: TGTGCCAGCAGCTTAGCGCAGGGACTGTACGAGCAGTACTTC; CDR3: CASSLAQGLYEQYF
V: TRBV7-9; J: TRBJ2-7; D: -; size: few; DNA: TGTGCCAGCAGCTTAGGACAGGTCAGCTCCTACGAGCAGTACTTC; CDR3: CASSLGQVSSYEQYF
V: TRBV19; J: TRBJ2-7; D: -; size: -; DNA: TGTGCCAGTAGTAACCCCTTCACAGCCTCCTACGAGCAGTACTTC; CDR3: CASSNPFTASYEQYF
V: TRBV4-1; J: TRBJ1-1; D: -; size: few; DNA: TGCGCCAGCAGCCACCAACCGGGACAGAACACTGAAGCTTTCTTT; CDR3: CASSHQPGQNTEAFF
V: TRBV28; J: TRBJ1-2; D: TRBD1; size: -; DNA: TGTGCCAGCAGTTTACCGTGGGGACAGGGGAAGGGCTACACCTTC; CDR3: CASSLPWGQGKGYTF
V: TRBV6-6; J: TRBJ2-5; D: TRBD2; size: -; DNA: TGTGCCAGCATCAAGCGGGAGTTTGCGGAGACCCAGTACTTC; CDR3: CASIKREFAETQYF
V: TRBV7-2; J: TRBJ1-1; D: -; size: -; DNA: TGTGCCAGCAGCCCCTTACAGGGCTGGACTGAAGCTTTCTTT; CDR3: CASSPLQGWTEAFF
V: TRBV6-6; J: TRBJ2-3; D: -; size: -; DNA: TGTGCCAGCAGGCTTAGGGTGGACAGAATCACAGATACGCAGTATTTT; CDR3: CASRLRVDRITDTQYF
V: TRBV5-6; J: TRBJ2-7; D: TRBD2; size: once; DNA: TGTGCCAGCAGCAGCAGGGAGGGCTACGAGCAGTACTTC; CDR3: CASSSREGYEQYF
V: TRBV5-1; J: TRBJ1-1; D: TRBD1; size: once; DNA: TGCGCCAGCAGCACTCGACGAGGACAGGGGAACACTGAAGCTTTCTTT; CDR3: CASSTRRGQGNTEAFF
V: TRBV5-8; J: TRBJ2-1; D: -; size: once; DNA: TGTGCCAGCAGGGTGGGGAGTTTGAGCTCCTACAATGAGCAGTTCTTC; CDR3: CASRVGSLSSYNEQFF
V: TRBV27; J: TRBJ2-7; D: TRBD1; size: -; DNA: TGTGCCAGCAGTTGGGACAGGGAGCTCGAGCAGTACTTC; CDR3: CASSWDRELEQYF
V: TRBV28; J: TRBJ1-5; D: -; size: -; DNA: TGTGCCAGCACCCGGGGAGGCGGTCAGCCCCAGCATTTT; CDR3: CASTRGGGQPQHF
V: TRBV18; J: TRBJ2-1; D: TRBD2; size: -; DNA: TGTGCCAGCTCACCACCTAGCGGGAGTATCTTGAATGAGCAGTTCTTC; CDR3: CASSPPSGSILNEQFF
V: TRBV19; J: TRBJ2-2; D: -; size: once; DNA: TGTGCCAGTAGTATAGTGCGGACCGGGGAGCTGTTTTTT; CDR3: CASSIVRTGELFF
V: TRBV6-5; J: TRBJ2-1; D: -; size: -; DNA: TGTGCCAGCAGGCGGGAACTCACCTACAATGAGCAGTTCTTC; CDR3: CASRRELTYNEQFF
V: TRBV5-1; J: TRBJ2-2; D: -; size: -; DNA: TGCGCCAGCAGCTATGGGTCGGGAAGCACCGGGGAGCTGTTTTTT; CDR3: CASSYGSGSTGELFF
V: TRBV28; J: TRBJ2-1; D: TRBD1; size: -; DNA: TGTGCCAGCAGTATGGACAGGGTCTACAATGAGCAGTTCTTC; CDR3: CASSMDRVYNEQFF
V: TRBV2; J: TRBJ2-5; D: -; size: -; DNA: TGTGCCAACTCCAGGGATTCCGGGGAGACCCAGTACTTC; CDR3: CANSRDSGETQYF
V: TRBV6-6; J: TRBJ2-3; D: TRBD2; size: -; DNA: TGTGCCAGCAGTTCCCCAACTAGCGGTCCTTCGGGGTATTTT; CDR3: CASSSPTSGPSGYF
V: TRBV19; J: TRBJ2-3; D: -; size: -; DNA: TGTGCCAGTAGCCCGCGTCCCCTCACAGATACGCAGTATTTT; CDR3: CASSPRPLTDTQYF
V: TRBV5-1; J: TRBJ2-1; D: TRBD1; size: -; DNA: TGCGCCAGCAGCAGGGGGCGGGCGAACACCGTCAGAACCTCCTACAATGAGCAGTTCTTC; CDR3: CASSRGRANTVRTSYNEQFF